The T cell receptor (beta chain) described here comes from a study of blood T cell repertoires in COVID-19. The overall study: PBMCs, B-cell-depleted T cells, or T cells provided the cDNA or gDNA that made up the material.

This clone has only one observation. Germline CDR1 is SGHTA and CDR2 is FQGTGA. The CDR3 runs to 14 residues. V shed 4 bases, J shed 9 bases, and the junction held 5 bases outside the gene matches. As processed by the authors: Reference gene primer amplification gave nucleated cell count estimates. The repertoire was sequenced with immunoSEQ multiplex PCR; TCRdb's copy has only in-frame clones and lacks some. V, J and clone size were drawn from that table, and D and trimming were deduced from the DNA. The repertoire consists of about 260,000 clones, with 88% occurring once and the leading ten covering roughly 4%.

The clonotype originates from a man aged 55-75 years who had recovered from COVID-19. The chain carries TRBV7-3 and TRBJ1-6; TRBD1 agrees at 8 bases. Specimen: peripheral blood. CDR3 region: CASSSQGAGSPLHF. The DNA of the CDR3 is TGTGCCAGCAGCTCTCAGGGGGCTGGTTCACCCCTCCACTTT.